This T cell receptor (beta chain) appears in the sequencing data of a study of blood T cell repertoires in COVID-19. The age range of participants was about 18 to 89 years, with residence in under 30 US areas. The CDR3 totals 14 residues. Germline-derived CDR1 and CDR2 are MNHEY and SVGAGI. V was shortened by 9 bases and J by 6 bases, with 20 bases between the two germline ends. Clones were sequenced by immunoSEQ multiplex PCR, and TCRdb holds only the in-frame ones, with some missing. The sample lists about 240,000 clones, over 80% seen once, with approximately 2.8% in the top ten. This chain uses TRBV6-5 with TRBJ1-1; D call uncertain. This TCR was recovered from a woman in her thirties with acute COVID-19. The specimen sequenced was PBMCs or T cells enriched from blood (not recorded which). CDR3 nucleotides: TGTGCCAGTACGGCGGCTCGCCATAGGTCTGAAGCTTTCTTT. Translating gives CASTAARHRSEAFF.